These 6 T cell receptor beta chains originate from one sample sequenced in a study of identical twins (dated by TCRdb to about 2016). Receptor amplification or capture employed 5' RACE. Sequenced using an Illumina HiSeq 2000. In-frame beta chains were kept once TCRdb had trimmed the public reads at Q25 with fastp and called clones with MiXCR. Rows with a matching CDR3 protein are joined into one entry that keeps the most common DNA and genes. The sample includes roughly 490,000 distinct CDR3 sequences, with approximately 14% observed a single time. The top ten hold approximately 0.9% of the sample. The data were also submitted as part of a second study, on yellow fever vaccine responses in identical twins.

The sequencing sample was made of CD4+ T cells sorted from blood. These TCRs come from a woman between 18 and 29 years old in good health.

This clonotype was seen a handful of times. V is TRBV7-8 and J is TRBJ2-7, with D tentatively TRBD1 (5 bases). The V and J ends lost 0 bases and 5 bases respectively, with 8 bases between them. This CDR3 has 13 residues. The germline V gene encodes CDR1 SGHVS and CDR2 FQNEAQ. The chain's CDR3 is CASSLAAGNEQYF. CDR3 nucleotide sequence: TGTGCCAGCAGCTTAGCGGCAGGGAACGAGCAGTACTTC.

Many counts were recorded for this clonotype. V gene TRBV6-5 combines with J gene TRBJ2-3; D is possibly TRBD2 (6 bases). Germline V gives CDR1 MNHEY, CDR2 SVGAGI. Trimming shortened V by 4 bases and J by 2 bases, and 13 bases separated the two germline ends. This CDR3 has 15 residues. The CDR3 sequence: CASSWNSGTTDTQYF. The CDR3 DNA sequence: TGTGCCAGCAGTTGGAATAGCGGTACCACAGATACGCAGTATTTT.

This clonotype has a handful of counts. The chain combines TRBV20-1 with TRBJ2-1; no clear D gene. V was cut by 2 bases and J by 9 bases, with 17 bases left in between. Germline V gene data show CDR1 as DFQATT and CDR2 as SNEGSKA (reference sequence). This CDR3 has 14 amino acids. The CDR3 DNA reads TGCAGTGCTAGACGTCACGGGCTTATGGGTGAGCAGTTCTTC. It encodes CSARRHGLMGEQFF.

The CDR3 is CAWSHVSAFF. The CDR3 DNA follows: TGTGCCTGGAGTCACGTGTCAGCTTTCTTT. V and J are TRBV30 and TRBJ1-1; D remains unclear. This CDR3 region has 10 residues. Germline assignment: CDR1 GTSNPN and CDR2 SVGIG (reference sequence). Trimming stripped 2 bases from V and 10 bases from J, with 8 bases between.

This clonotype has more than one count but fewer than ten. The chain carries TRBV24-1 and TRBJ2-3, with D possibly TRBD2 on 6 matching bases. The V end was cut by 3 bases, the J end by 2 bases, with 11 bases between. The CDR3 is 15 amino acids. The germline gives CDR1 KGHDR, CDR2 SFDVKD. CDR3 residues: CATSDAGILTDTQYF. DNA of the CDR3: TGTGCCACCAGTGATGCGGGGATTCTCACAGATACGCAGTATTTT.

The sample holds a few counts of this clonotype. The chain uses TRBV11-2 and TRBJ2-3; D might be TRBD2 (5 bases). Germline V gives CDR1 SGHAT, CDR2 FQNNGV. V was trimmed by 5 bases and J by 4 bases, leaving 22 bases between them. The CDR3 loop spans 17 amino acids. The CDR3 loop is CASSPIPNPGSADTQYF. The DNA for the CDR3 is TGTGCCAGCAGCCCAATACCGAATCCGGGATCGGCAGATACGCAGTATTTT.